This T cell receptor (beta chain) was profiled in a study of T cell responses to AZD1222 COVID-19 vaccine. Study-level points and caveats: A mostly white British donor set with more females was recruited, and clonal diversity was possibly underestimated. After the peak T cell response, and only then, were repertoires sampled. At 160-218 and 743-854, vaccine-associated CD4 TCRs were dominant, and they spanned spike.

CDR3 length: 14 amino acids. Trimming stripped 5 bases from V and 4 bases from J, with 11 bases between. Per the germline V gene, CDR1 is SEHNR and CDR2 is FQNEAQ (reference sequence). Concerning this clone itself: Its matching antigen is unknown.

Measured with immunoSEQ multiplex PCR; TCRdb has only the in-frame clones, and not every one. The data contain some 110,000 clones, around 84% of them singletons. This material consisted of peripheral blood, taken 28 days after the second AZD1222 dose. The receptor was isolated from an adult who received the AZD1222 COVID-19 vaccine. The rearrangement links TRBV7-9 to TRBJ1-4; D remains ambiguous. The CDR3 loop is CASSLWGGNEKLFF. The CDR3 nucleotides read TGTGCCAGCAGCCTTTGGGGAGGTAATGAAAAACTGTTTTTT.